One sample yielded the 3 T cell receptor beta chains listed below, sequenced in a study of identifying expanded T cells in peripheral blood (dated by TCRdb to about 2019). Libraries were built with the immunoSEQ multiplex PCR assay. Here the immuneACCESS table is served through TCRdb, limited to in-frame sequences with V and J called. Missing clones are a known gap in these copies; in checked studies unresolved V genes cover under half, and the rest lacks a known reason. The sample table shows more than 90,000 clones, and around nine tenths are seen once. 17% of the sample is taken by the ten largest. The sequenced sample consisted of blood. These receptors were obtained from a person aged 18 to 70 in good health.

The rearrangement uses TRBV28 and TRBJ1-3; D remains unclear. This CDR3 is 13 amino acids long. The V and J ends lost 6 bases and 0 bases respectively, with 6 bases between them. Germline V gene data show CDR1 as MDHEN and CDR2 as SYDVKM. The CDR3 sequence: CASSRSSGNTIYF. CDR3 DNA sequence: TGTGCCAGCAGCCGGAGCTCTGGAAACACCATATATTTT.

This clone was recorded only once. Compared with germline, one end of the junction differs, possibly owing to a read error. V and J are TRBV6-1 and TRBJ1-2; TRBD1 might be the D (6 bases). The CDR3 contains 15 residues. Germline CDR1 is MNHNS and CDR2 is SASEGT. CDR3 sequence reads: CASSEKSWPGHDLVF. The DNA of the CDR3 is TGTGCCAGCAGTGAAAAGAGCTGGCCGGGACACGACTTAGTTTTC.

The V and J genes are TRBV11-2 and TRBJ1-6, with unresolved D. This CDR3 has 14 amino acids. CDR1 is SGHAT, CDR2 FQNNGV, per germline. The V end was cut by 7 bases, the J end by 4 bases, with 11 bases between. CDR3 sequence: CASTGGGYNSPLHF. CDR3 DNA sequence: TGTGCCAGCACCGGCGGCGGATATAATTCACCCCTCCACTTT.